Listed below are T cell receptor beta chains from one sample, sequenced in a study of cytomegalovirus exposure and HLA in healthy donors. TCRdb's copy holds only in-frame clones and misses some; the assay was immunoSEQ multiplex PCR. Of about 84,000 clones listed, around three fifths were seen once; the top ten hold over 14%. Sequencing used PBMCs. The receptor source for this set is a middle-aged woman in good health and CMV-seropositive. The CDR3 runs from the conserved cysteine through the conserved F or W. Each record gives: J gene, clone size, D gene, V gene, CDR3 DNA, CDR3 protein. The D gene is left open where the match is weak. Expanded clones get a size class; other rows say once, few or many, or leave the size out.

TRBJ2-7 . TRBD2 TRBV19 TGTGCCAGTAGTCTTGAGGGACTAGCGGGAGAAACGGGTGAGCAGTACTTC CASSLEGLAGETGEQYF
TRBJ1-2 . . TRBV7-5 TGTGTCAGAAGCCCGGGAGTCGGGACAGGGGGCAAGGAGGAGGACTATGGCTACACCTTC CVRSPGVGTGGKEEDYGYTF
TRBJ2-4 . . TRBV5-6 TGTGCCAGCAGCGAGGGACTGACAGCCAAAAACATTCAGTACTTC CASSEGLTAKNIQYF
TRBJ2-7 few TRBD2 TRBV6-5 TGTGCCAGCAGTTACGAACTAGCGGGAGGTGACGAGCAGTACTTC CASSYELAGGDEQYF
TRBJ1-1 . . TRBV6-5 TGTGCCAGCAGTTACAGGACAGCCATGAACACTGAAGCTTTCTTT CASSYRTAMNTEAFF
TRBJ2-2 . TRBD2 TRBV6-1 TGTGCCAGCAGTGAAGCGCTAGCGGGAGGCGCGAACACCGGGGAGCTGTTTTTT CASSEALAGGANTGELFF
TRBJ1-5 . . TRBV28 TGTGCCAGCAGTTTGGGGGCTCACCTGGGGAGCAATCAGCCCCAGCATTTT CASSLGAHLGSNQPQHF
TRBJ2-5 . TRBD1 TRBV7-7 TGTGCCAGCAGCTCGGGACAGGGAACCCAAGAGACCCAGTACTTC CASSSGQGTQETQYF
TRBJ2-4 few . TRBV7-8 TGTGCCAGCAGCCGTGTTGAAAACATTCAGTACTTC CASSRVENIQYF
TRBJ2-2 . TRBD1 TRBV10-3 TGTGCCATCAGTGACGTACAGGGGACGCGGGAGCTGTTTTTT CAISDVQGTRELFF
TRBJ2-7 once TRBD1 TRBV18 TGTGCCAGCTCACTGCAGACAGGGCCGGAGGAGCAGTACTTC CASSLQTGPEEQYF
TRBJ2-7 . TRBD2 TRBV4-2 TGTGCCAGCAGCCTCCTCCCGGCGGCTAGCGGGAGGGGCGAGGGAAATTACGAGCAGTACTTC CASSLLPAASGRGEGNYEQYF
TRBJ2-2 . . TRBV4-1 TGCGCCAGCAGCCTGATCCTCAGGGCCTTCTTGTCCGGGGAGCTGTTTTTT CASSLILRAFLSGELFF
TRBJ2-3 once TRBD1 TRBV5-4 TGTGCCAGCAGCTTGCCGGGACAGGGGGCCTATACGCAGTATTTT CASSLPGQGAYTQYF
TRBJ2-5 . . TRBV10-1 TGCGCCAGCAGTCCGGGCCAGGGAAAGGAGACCCAGTACTTC CASSPGQGKETQYF
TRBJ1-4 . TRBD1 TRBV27 TGTGCCAGCAGTCTGGCCGGGACAGCTAATGAAAAACTGTTTTTT CASSLAGTANEKLFF
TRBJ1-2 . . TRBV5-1 TGCGCCAGCAGCTTGGACGCAGGGTACGATGGCTACACCTTC CASSLDAGYDGYTF
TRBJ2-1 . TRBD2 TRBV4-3 TGCGCCAGCAGCATGAGGGAGGGCCAGTTTCCTGAGCAGTTCTTC CASSMREGQFPEQFF
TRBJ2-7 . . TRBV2 TGTGCCAGCAATTTCAGTCCGGGCTACGAGCAGTACTTC CASNFSPGYEQYF
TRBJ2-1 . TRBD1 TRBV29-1 TGCAGCGTCGTAACAGGGGGCTCCTACAATGAGCAGTTCTTC CSVVTGGSYNEQFF
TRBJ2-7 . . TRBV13 TGTGCCAGCAGCTTACGGGACAAACGGTCCTACGAGCAGTACTTC CASSLRDKRSYEQYF
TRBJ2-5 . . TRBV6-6 TGTGCCAGCAGAGGACAGAACCAGTACCAAGAGACCCAGTACTTC CASRGQNQYQETQYF
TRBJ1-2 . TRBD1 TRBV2 TGTGCCAGCAGCCCCCGGGACAGCACTAACTATGGCTACACCTTT CASSPRDSTNYGYTF
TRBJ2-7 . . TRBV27 TGTGCCAGCAGTTCCTTCTCCTACGAGCAGTACTTC CASSSFSYEQYF
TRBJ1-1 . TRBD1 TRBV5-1 TGCGCCAGCAGCTTGGACCCGGGACAGGGGGCGGGTTTGACTGAAGCTTTCTTT CASSLDPGQGAGLTEAFF
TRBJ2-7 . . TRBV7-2 TGTGCCAGCAGCCAATGGGAGGAAATACAGCAGTACTTC CASSQWEEIQQYF
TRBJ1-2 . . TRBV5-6 TGTGCCAGCAGCCCAACCGACAGGCCACTCTATGGCTACACCTTC CASSPTDRPLYGYTF
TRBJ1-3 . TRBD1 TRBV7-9 TGTGCCAGCAGCTTACCTGGACAGGGCTCTGGAAACACCATATATTTT CASSLPGQGSGNTIYF
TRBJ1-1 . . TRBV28 TGTGCCAGCAGTTCGGAAACGCGGAGGGACACTGAAGCTTTCTTT CASSSETRRDTEAFF
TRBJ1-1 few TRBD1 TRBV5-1 TGCGCCAGCAGCTTGAGGACAGGGAGAAACACTGAAGCTTTCTTT CASSLRTGRNTEAFF
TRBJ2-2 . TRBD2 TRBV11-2 TGTGCCAGCAGGACTAGCGGGAGGGCCCCCGGGGAGCTGTTTTTT CASRTSGRAPGELFF
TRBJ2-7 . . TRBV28 TGTGCCAGCAGCTTGGACAGACTCGAGCAGTACTTC CASSLDRLEQYF
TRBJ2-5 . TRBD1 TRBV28 TGTGCCAGCAGGGAGGGACAGGGGTTTGGAGAGACCCAGTACTTC CASREGQGFGETQYF
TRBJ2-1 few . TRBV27 TGTGCCAGCCACGGGGGTGCCTCGATATACAATGAGCAGTTCTTC CASHGGASIYNEQFF
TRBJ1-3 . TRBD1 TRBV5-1 TGCGCCAGCAGCTTGAATTGGGACAGGTCCTCTGGAAACACCATATATTTT CASSLNWDRSSGNTIYF
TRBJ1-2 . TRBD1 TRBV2 TGTGCCAGCGTTACCCAACCGGGACAGGGACCAGACTATGGCTACACCTTC CASVTQPGQGPDYGYTF
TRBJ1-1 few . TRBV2 TGTGCCAGCAGTGAAGAACAGGGTTACACTGAAGCTTTCTTT CASSEEQGYTEAFF
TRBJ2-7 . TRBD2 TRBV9 TGTGCCAGCAGCGCAGGACTAGCGGCCTCCTACGAGCAGTACTTC CASSAGLAASYEQYF
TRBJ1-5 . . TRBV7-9 TGTGCCAGCAGCTCATCGGCGGGGGTGAGCAATCAGCCCCAGCATTTT CASSSSAGVSNQPQHF
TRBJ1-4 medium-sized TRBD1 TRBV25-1 TGTGCCAGCAGTGAATTCGACAGGGTGGACACTAATGAAAAACTGTTTTTT CASSEFDRVDTNEKLFF
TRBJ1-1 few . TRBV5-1 TGCGCCAGCAGCCCCGACAGCGGGCTTGAAGCTTTCTTT CASSPDSGLEAFF
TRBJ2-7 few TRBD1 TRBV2 TGTGCCAGCAGCAGTGTAGCCGCGGCCAGGGACAGGGTTTACGAGCAGTACTTC CASSSVAAARDRVYEQYF
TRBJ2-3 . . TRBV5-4 TGTGCCAGCAGCTTGGCGGAGAGAAGCACAGATACGCAGTATTTT CASSLAERSTDTQYF